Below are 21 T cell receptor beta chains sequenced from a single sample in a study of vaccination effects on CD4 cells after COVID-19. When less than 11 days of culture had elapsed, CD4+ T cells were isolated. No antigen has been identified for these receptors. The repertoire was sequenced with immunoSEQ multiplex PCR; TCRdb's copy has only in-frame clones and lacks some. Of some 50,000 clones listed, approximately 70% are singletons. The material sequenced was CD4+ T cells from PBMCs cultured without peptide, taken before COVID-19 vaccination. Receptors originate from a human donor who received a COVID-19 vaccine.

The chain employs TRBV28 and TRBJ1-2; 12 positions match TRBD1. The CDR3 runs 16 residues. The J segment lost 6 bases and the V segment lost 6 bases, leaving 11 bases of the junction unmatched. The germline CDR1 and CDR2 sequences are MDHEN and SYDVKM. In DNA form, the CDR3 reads TGTGCCAGCAGGAGTGAAACGGGACAGGGGGCGAATGGCTACACCTTC. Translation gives CASRSETGQGANGYTF.

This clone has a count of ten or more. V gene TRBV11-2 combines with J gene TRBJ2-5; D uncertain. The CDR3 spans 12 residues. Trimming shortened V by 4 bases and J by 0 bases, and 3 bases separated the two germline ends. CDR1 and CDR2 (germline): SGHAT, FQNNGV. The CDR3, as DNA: TGTGCCAGCAGCTCGTACCAAGAGACCCAGTACTTC. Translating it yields CASSSYQETQYF.

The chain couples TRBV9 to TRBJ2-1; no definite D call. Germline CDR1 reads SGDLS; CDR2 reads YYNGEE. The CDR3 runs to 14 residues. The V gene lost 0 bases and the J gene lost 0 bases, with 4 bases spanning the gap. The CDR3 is CASSVGSSYNEQFF. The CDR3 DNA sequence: TGTGCCAGCAGCGTAGGGAGCTCCTACAATGAGCAGTTCTTC.

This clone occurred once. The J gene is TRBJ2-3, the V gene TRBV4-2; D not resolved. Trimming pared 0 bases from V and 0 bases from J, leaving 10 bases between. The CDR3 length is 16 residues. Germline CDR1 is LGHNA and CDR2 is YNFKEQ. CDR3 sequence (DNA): TGTGCCAGCAGCCAAGAACCACTTACTAGCACAGATACGCAGTATTTT. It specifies CASSQEPLTSTDTQYF.

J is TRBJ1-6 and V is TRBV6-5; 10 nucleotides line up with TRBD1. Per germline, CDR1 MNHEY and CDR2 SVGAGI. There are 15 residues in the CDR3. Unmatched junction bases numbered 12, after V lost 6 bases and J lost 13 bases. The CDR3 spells CASRAGTGEGGPLHF. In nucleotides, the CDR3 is TGTGCCAGCAGGGCCGGGACAGGGGAAGGGGGGCCCCTCCACTTT.

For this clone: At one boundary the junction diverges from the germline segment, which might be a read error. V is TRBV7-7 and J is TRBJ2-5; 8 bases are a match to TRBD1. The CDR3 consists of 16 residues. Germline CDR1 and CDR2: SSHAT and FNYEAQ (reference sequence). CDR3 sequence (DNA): TGTGCTAGCAGCTTAGTGACGGGGACAGGCCAAGAGACCCAGTACTTC. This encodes CASSLVTGTGQETQYF.

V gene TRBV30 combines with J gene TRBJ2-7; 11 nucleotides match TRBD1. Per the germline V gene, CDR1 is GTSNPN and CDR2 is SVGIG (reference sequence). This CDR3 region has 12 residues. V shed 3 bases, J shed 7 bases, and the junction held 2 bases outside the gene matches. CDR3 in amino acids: CAWSRDRGEQYF. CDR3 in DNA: TGTGCCTGGAGCAGGGACAGGGGGGAGCAGTACTTC.

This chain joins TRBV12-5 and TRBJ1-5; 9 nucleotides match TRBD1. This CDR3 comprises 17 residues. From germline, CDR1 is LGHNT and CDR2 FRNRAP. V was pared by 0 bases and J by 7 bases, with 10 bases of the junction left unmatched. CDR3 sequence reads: CASGLVLGQGTGQPQHF. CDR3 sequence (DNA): TGTGCTAGTGGTTTGGTACTTGGACAGGGGACCGGACAGCCCCAGCATTTT.

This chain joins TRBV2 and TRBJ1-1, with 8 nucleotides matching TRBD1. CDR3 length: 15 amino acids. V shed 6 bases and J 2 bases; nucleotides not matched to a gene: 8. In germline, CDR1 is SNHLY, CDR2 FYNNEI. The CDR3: CASSRDRGSNTEAFF. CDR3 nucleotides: TGTGCCAGCAGCCGCGACAGGGGTAGTAACACTGAAGCTTTCTTT. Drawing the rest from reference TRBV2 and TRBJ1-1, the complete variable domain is EPEVTQTPSHQVTQMGQEVILRCVPISNHLYFYWYRQILGQKVEFLVSFYNNEISEKSEIFDDQFSVERPDGSNFTLKIRSTKLEDSAMYFCASSRDRGSNTEAFFGQGTRLTVV.

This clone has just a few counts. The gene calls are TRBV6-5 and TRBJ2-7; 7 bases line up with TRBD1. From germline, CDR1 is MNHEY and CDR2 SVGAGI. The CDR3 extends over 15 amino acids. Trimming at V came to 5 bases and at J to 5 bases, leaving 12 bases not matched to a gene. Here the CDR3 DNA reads TGTGCCAGCAGTCCGAACTACGACAGGGTTAACGAGCAGTACTTC. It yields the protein CASSPNYDRVNEQYF.

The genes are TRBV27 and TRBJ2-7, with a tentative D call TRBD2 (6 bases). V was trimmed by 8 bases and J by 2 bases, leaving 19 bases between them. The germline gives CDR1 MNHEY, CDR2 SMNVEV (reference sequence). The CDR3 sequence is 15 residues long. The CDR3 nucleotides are TGTGCCAGCGGGACTGGCGGGTCGGGAGCCTACGAGCAGTACTTC. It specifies CASGTGGSGAYEQYF.

The CDR3 bases are TGTGCCAGCAGCCCTGGAGGGTCCTACGAGCAGTACTTC. Translating gives CASSPGGSYEQYF. The J gene is TRBJ2-7, the V gene TRBV7-6; possibly TRBD2 for D (6 bases). There are 13 residues in the CDR3. The V gene lost 5 bases and the J gene lost 1 base, with 9 bases spanning the gap. CDR1 and CDR2 (germline): SGHVS, FNYEAQ.

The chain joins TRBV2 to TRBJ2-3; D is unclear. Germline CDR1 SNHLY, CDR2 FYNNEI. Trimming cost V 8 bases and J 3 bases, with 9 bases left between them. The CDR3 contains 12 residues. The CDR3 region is CASGWGTDTQYF. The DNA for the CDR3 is TGTGCCAGCGGGTGGGGTACAGATACGCAGTATTTT. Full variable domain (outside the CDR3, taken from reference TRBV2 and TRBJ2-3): EPEVTQTPSHQVTQMGQEVILRCVPISNHLYFYWYRQILGQKVEFLVSFYNNEISEKSEIFDDQFSVERPDGSNFTLKIRSTKLEDSAMYFCASGWGTDTQYFGPGTRLTVL.

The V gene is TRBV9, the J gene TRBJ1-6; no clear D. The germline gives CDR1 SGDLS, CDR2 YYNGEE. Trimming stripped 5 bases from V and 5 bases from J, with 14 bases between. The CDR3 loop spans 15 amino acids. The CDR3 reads CASRAGGMDNSPLHF. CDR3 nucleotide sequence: TGTGCCAGCAGGGCCGGAGGGATGGATAATTCACCCCTCCACTTT.

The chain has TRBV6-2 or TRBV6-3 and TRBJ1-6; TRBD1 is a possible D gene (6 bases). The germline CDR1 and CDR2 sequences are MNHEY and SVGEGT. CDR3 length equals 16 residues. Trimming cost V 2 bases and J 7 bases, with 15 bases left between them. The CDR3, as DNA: TGTGCCAGCAGTTACGCCTCGACAGGCACGAATTCACCCCTCCACTTT. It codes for CASSYASTGTNSPLHF.

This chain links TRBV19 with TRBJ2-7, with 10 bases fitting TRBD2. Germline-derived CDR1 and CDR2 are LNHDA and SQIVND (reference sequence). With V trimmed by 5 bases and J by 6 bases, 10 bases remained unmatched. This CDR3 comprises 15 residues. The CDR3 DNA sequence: TGTGCCAGTAGTCCACCTTGGCTAGCGGGAGTCGAGCAGTACTTC. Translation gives CASSPPWLAGVEQYF.

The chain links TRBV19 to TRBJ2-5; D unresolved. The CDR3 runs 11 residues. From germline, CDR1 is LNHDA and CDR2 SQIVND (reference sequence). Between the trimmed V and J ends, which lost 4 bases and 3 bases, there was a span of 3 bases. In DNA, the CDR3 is TGTGCCAGTAGTACCGAAGAGACCCAGTACTTC. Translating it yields CASSTEETQYF.

The CDR3 is CASSGQGMRDTQYF. The CDR3 DNA sequence: TGTGCCAGCAGTGGTCAGGGGATGAGAGATACGCAGTATTTT. The V call is TRBV2, the J call TRBJ2-3; possible D gene TRBD1, 6 bases. The V gene's germline CDR1 is SNHLY and CDR2 FYNNEI. V gave up 4 bases and J gave up 5 bases, with 13 bases separating them. CDR3 length: 14 amino acids.

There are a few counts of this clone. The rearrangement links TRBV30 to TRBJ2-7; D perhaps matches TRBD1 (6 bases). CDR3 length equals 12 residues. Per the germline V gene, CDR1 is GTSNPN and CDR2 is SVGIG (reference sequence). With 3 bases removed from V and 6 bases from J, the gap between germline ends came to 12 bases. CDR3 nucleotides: TGTGCCTGGAGGTTGCAGGGGACCGAGCAGTACTTC. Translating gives CAWRLQGTEQYF.

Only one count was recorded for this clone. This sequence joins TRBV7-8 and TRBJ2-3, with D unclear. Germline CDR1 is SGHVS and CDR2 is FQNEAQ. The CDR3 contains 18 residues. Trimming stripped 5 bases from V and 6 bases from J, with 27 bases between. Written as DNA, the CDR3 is TGTGCCAGCAGCCTAAGACCGATGACCCCCGTCATCGTGGATACGCAGTATTTT. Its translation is CASSLRPMTPVIVDTQYF.

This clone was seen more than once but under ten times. The CDR3, as DNA: TGTGCCAGCACCCCCGGGACAGGGAGGGGCACTGAAGCTTTCTTT. This translates into CASTPGTGRGTEAFF. This sequence joins TRBV6-5 and TRBJ1-1; 9 bases line up with TRBD1. The germline gives CDR1 MNHEY, CDR2 SVGAGI. V shed 7 bases and J 4 bases; nucleotides not matched to a gene: 10. The CDR3 length is 15 residues.